This is a list of T cell receptor beta chains from one sample in a study of blood T cell repertoires in COVID-19. Using immunoSEQ multiplex PCR, the repertoire was profiled, and TCRdb retains in-frame clones only, with some absent. The table has some 390,000 clones, around nine tenths seen once. Material for sequencing was peripheral blood. The receptors were gathered from a woman aged 40 to 50 with COVID-19, enrolled during active disease. The CDR3 runs from the conserved cysteine through the conserved F or W. D genes are given only for firm matches. Clone sizes are given selectively: once, few, many, or a class where the clone is expanded.

V gene	clone size	D gene	J gene	CDR3 DNA	CDR3 protein
TRBV15	.	TRBD1	TRBJ2-2	TGTGCCACCAGCCGATACAGGGGGCTCCGGGCCGGGGAGCTGTTTTTT	CATSRYRGLRAGELFF
TRBV28	few	TRBD1	TRBJ1-5	TGTGCCAGCAGTTTTAGGGGACAGGGCAATCAGCCCCAGCATTTT	CASSFRGQGNQPQHF
TRBV24-1	once	TRBD2	TRBJ2-3	TGTGCCACAAGGGCCCGGACTAGCGCCTTAAACCGCACAGATACGCAGTATTTT	CATRARTSALNRTDTQYF
TRBV10-3	.	.	TRBJ1-4	TGTGCCATCAATGGTTTCAGGGTGGCAGAGAGGGAAAAACTGTTTTTT	CAINGFRVAEREKLFF
TRBV19	few	TRBD1	TRBJ1-5	TGTGCCAGTAGATGGGGGACAGGGGGCTTACAGCCCCAGCATTTT	CASRWGTGGLQPQHF
TRBV27	once	TRBD1	TRBJ2-7	TGTGCCAGCAGTTACCATCGGGCACAGGGGGCAATCGTCCCCTACGAGCAGTACTTC	CASSYHRAQGAIVPYEQYF
TRBV2	.	TRBD1	TRBJ1-1	TGTGCCAGCAGCGGGACAGCAATAATAAACACTGAAGCTTTCTTT	CASSGTAIINTEAFF
TRBV19	few	.	TRBJ1-5	TGTGCCAGTAGTATAACCCAGAACTACAATCAGCCCCAGCATTTT	CASSITQNYNQPQHF
TRBV5-6	.	.	TRBJ1-4	TGTGCCAGCAGCTCTATAACAGGGAGTGAAAAACTGTTTTTT	CASSSITGSEKLFF
TRBV19	few	TRBD1	TRBJ2-7	TGTGCCAGTAGAATTCAGGGGGCGCGCGAGCAGTACTTC	CASRIQGAREQYF
TRBV2	.	.	TRBJ2-7	TGTGCCAGCAGCGCGGGAAGGAGGGGGCAGGGAGAGCAGTACTTC	CASSAGRRGQGEQYF
TRBV27	.	.	TRBJ2-1	TGTGCCAGCAGTCCGCACCCTCAGGGGCTAGGCACCTACAATGAGCAGTTCTTC	CASSPHPQGLGTYNEQFF
TRBV5-1	.	TRBD1	TRBJ1-1	TGCGCCAGCAGCTTGGCAAGGATAACAGGGGGCACTGAAGCTTTCTTT	CASSLARITGGTEAFF
TRBV7-9	.	.	TRBJ1-1	TGTGCCAGCAGCTTAGCTTTCACAGGGACCGTCGCTGAAGCTTTCTTT	CASSLAFTGTVAEAFF
TRBV15	.	TRBD2	TRBJ2-7	TGTGCCACCAGCAGAGAAGCGGGAGGGCTCTACGAGCAGTACTTC	CATSREAGGLYEQYF
TRBV5-4	.	.	TRBJ2-3	TGTGCCAGCAGCTTGGTTAGTAGTACAGATACGCAGTATTTT	CASSLVSSTDTQYF
TRBV2	.	TRBD1	TRBJ2-7	TGTGCCAGCAGGGAGACCGTGGGGACAGGCTCCTACGAGCAGTACTTC	CASRETVGTGSYEQYF
TRBV5-6	.	TRBD1	TRBJ2-7	TGTGCCAGCACCGTCGGGACAGGGGTAAGCGAGCAGTACTTC	CASTVGTGVSEQYF
TRBV5-1	.	TRBD1	TRBJ2-7	TGCGCCAGCAGCTCCGGACAGGGCCACGAGCAGTACTTC	CASSSGQGHEQYF
TRBV6-1	.	.	TRBJ2-1	TGTGCCAGCAGTGAAGAAGGGGAAAGCTACAATGAGCAGTTCTTC	CASSEEGESYNEQFF
TRBV27	.	.	TRBJ2-7	TGTGCCAGCAGTTTACTCCGGCGGGGCGAGCAGTACTTC	CASSLLRRGEQYF
TRBV15	once	.	TRBJ2-7	TGTGCCACCAGCAGAGATCGGCTAGCCTACGAGCAGTACTTC	CATSRDRLAYEQYF
TRBV12-3/TRBV12-4	.	.	TRBJ1-1	TGTGCCAGCAGGTCACAGGGCGCTGAAGCTTTCTTT	CASRSQGAEAFF
TRBV2	once	.	TRBJ2-1	TGTGCCAGCAGTCTGCGTGCGAATGAGCAGTTCTTC	CASSLRANEQFF
TRBV12-3/TRBV12-4	.	.	TRBJ1-1	TGTGCCAGCACGGGACATCGGAACACTGAAGCTTTCTTT	CASTGHRNTEAFF
TRBV28	.	TRBD1	TRBJ2-7	TGTGCCAGCAGTTTGAGCGACAGGGAATCCTACGAGCAGTACTTC	CASSLSDRESYEQYF
TRBV19	.	.	TRBJ1-6	TGTGCCAGTAGTATATCCAGTAATTCACCCCTCCACTTT	CASSISSNSPLHF
TRBV11-2	.	TRBD2	TRBJ2-2	TGTGCCAGCAGCTTATCCCTAGCGGGAGAATCGGCCGGGGAGCTGTTTTTT	CASSLSLAGESAGELFF
TRBV5-4	.	TRBD1	TRBJ1-6	TGTGCCAGCAGCTCCATGGACAGGGGGGATTCACCCCTCCACTTT	CASSSMDRGDSPLHF